This T cell receptor (beta chain) was observed in a study of OX40 agonist ivuxolimab in advanced cancers. About the research overall: Participants, approximately 80% male, averaged roughly 60 years of age, ranging from about 20 to 79. Study conclusions and caveats: In the expanded peripheral T cells, antigen specificity was never determined. On average, CD8+ T cells had more expanded clones than CD4+. Blood T cells, both CD4+ and CD8+, expanded clonally by week 6 at 0.1 to 3.0 mg/kg.

The CDR3 is made up of 12 amino acids. V lost 8 bases and J lost 4, with 12 bases in between. Germline CDR1 reads MNHEY; CDR2 reads SMNVEV (reference sequence). Note on this clone: What it recognizes is unknown.

The assay was immunoSEQ multiplex PCR, and TCRdb's table has in-frame clones only and misses some. The sample has about 75,000 clones, roughly 81% seen once. The rearrangement uses TRBV27 and TRBJ2-7; D possibly corresponds to TRBD1 (6 bases). The sample here was CD4+ or CD8+ T cells sorted from blood, taken in a trial of the OX40 agonist ivuxolimab. The receptor was isolated from an adult with an advanced solid tumor such as melanoma, head and neck, liver or kidney cancer. CDR3 sequence reads: CASGLQGYEQYF. For the CDR3, the DNA is TGTGCCAGCGGCCTACAGGGTTACGAGCAGTACTTC.